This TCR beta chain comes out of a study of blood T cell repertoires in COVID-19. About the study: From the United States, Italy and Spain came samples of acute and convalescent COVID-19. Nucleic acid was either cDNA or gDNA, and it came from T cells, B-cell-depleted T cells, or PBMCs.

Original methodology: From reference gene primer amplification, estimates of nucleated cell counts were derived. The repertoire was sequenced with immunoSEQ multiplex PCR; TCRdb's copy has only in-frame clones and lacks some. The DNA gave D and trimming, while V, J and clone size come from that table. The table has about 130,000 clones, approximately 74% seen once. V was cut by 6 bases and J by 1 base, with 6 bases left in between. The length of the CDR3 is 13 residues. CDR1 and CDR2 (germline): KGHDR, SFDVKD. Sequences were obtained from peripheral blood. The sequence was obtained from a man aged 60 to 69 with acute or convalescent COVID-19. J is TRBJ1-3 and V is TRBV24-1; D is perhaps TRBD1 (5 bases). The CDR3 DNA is TGTGCCACCAGTTCAGGGTCTGGAAACACCATATATTTT. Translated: CATSSGSGNTIYF.